These 26 T cell receptor beta chains were sequenced from one sample in a study of cytomegalovirus exposure and HLA in healthy donors. It was with 60 Vbeta and 13 Jbeta primers that the PCR ran. Some clones are missing from TCRdb's copy, which holds only in-frame ones; the method was immunoSEQ multiplex PCR. The table has tens of thousands of clones, around 82% seen once; the top ten hold 2.5% to 3.5%. Sequencing was done on a sample of PBMCs. Receptors were obtained from a woman aged 18-35 years in good health and CMV-seronegative.

There are a few counts of this clone. The chain carries TRBV29-1 and TRBJ2-7, with D possibly matching TRBD1 (6 bases). V was clipped by 0 bases and J by 6 bases, with 9 bases between them. Germline V CDR1 and CDR2: SQVTM, ANQGSEA. The CDR3 contains 12 residues. CDR3 coding DNA: TGCAGCGTTGAAGATGCAGGGGCCGAGCAGTACTTC. As protein: CSVEDAGAEQYF.

The V call is TRBV2, the J call TRBJ1-6; TRBD1 aligns across 8 bases. Germline CDR1 and CDR2: SNHLY and FYNNEI. J was trimmed by 6 bases and V by 10 bases; bases with no gene match: 8. There are 14 residues in the CDR3. CDR3 DNA sequence: TGTGCCACCTCGCGGGACAGGAGTAATTCACCCCTCCACTTT. This gives the protein CATSRDRSNSPLHF.

V and J are TRBV7-9 and TRBJ1-5; a possible D gene is TRBD1 (6 bases). Per the germline V gene, CDR1 is SEHNR and CDR2 is FQNEAQ (reference sequence). The CDR3 is 14 residues long. The V and J ends lost 1 base and 5 bases respectively, with 9 bases between them. The chain's CDR3 is CASSLGSGDQPQHF. The CDR3 region has the DNA TGTGCCAGCAGCTTAGGATCAGGGGATCAGCCCCAGCATTTT.

The chain uses TRBV6-1 and TRBJ2-3, with 8 positions matching TRBD2. The germline V gene has CDR1 MNHNS and CDR2 SASEGT. The CDR3 sequence is 17 residues long. V lost 1 base, J lost 0 bases, and 6 bases stayed unmatched. CDR3 DNA: TGTGCCAGCAGTGAAGACCAGCGGGGGTCTAGCACAGATACGCAGTATTTT. Its translation is CASSEDQRGSSTDTQYF.

This clone was observed once. The CDR3 sequence is CASSRTGQQNTGELFF. CDR3 bases: TGTGCCAGTAGTAGGACTGGTCAACAGAACACCGGGGAGCTGTTTTTT. The chain recombines TRBV19 with TRBJ2-2, with D possibly matching TRBD2 (5 bases). CDR3 length: 16 residues. From germline, CDR1 is LNHDA and CDR2 SQIVND (reference sequence). V dropped 4 bases and J dropped 1 base, with 13 bases sitting between them.

This chain connects TRBV10-1 to TRBJ1-3; 8 bases match TRBD1. This CDR3 has 15 residues. Germline V lookup: CDR1 WNHNN, CDR2 SYGVQD (reference sequence). V dropped 2 bases and J dropped 2; count of bases not matched to a gene: 2. As DNA, the CDR3 is TGCGCCAGCAGTGAGGGACAGGGCGCTGGAAACACCATATATTTT. It is translated as CASSEGQGAGNTIYF.

The rearrangement links TRBV30 to TRBJ1-4, with a weak D call TRBD1 (6 bases). The germline V gene encodes CDR1 GTSNPN and CDR2 SVGIG (reference sequence). Trimming pared 0 bases from V and 8 bases from J, leaving 16 bases between. The CDR3 length is 15 residues. Here the CDR3 reads CAWSVGWRGGEKLFF. DNA of the CDR3: TGTGCCTGGAGTGTGGGGTGGCGGGGGGGCGAAAAACTGTTTTTT.

On this clone itself: Relative to the germline gene, one junction end is altered; a read error may explain this. The V call is TRBV6-1, the J call TRBJ2-6; D perhaps matches TRBD1 (5 bases). From germline, CDR1 is MNHNS and CDR2 SASEGT. The CDR3 consists of 15 residues. This CDR3 reads CASSEGGSGANGLTF. The CDR3 DNA is TGTGCCAGCAGTGAAGGGGGCTCTGGGGCCAACGGCCTGACTTTC.

The chain links TRBV5-1 to TRBJ2-3, with 14 bases identical to TRBD2. V lost 0 bases and J lost 6; bases outside the gene matches: 3. Germline V gives CDR1 SGHRS, CDR2 YFSETQ. CDR3 length: 16 residues. CDR3 loop: CASSLEGLAGVDTQYF. CDR3 in DNA: TGCGCCAGCAGCTTGGAGGGACTAGCGGGAGTGGATACGCAGTATTTT.

The chain couples TRBV27 to TRBJ2-1; D might be TRBD2 (6 bases). Trimming shortened V by 6 bases and J by 8 bases, and 29 bases separated the two germline ends. CDR3 length equals 18 residues. The V gene's germline CDR1 is MNHEY and CDR2 SMNVEV (reference sequence). CDR3 residues: CASSSSLRGGDKVDEQFF. The CDR3 bases are TGTGCCAGCAGCTCATCTCTCCGGGGCGGGGATAAGGTTGATGAGCAGTTCTTC.

This clone showed up just a few times. The chain employs TRBV15 and TRBJ1-2; D possibly corresponds to TRBD1 (6 bases). Trimming shortened V by 2 bases and J by 9 bases, and 16 bases separated the two germline ends. The CDR3 is 14 residues long. Germline CDR1 is LNHNV and CDR2 is YYDKDF (reference sequence). The CDR3 coding sequence is TGTGCCACCAGCAGACGGACCTCAGGGGATAGCTACACCTTC. Protein sequence: CATSRRTSGDSYTF.

The V call is TRBV10-1, the J call TRBJ2-1, with 8 positions matching TRBD2. The CDR3 contains 19 residues. The ends lost 2 bases at V and 0 bases at J; junction bases unmatched: 12. Germline loops: CDR1 WNHNN, CDR2 SYGVQD (reference sequence). The CDR3: CASSEGSSGGPTSYNEQFF. In nucleotides, the CDR3 is TGCGCCAGCAGTGAGGGATCCAGCGGGGGCCCCACCTCCTACAATGAGCAGTTCTTC.

V is TRBV11-1 and J is TRBJ2-7; TRBD2 agrees at 10 bases. The V and J ends lost 1 base and 3 bases, in that order; junction bases with no gene match: 3. CDR1 and CDR2 from the germline V gene are SGHAT and FQDESV (reference sequence). CDR3 length: 15 amino acids. For the CDR3, the DNA is TGTGCCAGCAGCTTAGGGGCTAGCGGGAGCTACGAGCAGTACTTC. It yields the protein CASSLGASGSYEQYF. Full variable domain (missing parts from reference TRBV11-1 and TRBJ2-7): EAEVAQSPRYKITEKSQAVAFWCDPISGHATLYWYRQILGQGPELLVQFQDESVVDDSQLPKDRFSAERLKGVDSTLKIQPAELGDSAMYLCASSLGASGSYEQYFGPGTRLTVT.

The chain combines TRBV28 with TRBJ2-7; TRBD1 matches 8 bases. This CDR3 spans 17 amino acids. The germline CDR1 and CDR2 sequences are MDHEN and SYDVKM. The V segment lost 3 bases and the J segment 0 bases; nucleotides outside the gene matches: 10. CDR3 in amino acids: CASSFLGTGPSSYEQYF. The CDR3 nucleotides are TGTGCCAGCAGTTTCCTAGGGACAGGCCCCAGCTCCTACGAGCAGTACTTC.

The chain carries TRBV9 and TRBJ1-2; D might be TRBD1 (6 bases). Germline CDR1 SGDLS, CDR2 YYNGEE. CDR3 length: 13 amino acids. Deletions cut 3 bases from V and 6 bases from J, with 12 bases between. CDR3 in DNA: TGTGCCAGCAGCGGACAGGAAAAGAATGGCTACACCTTC. Amino acids: CASSGQEKNGYTF.

This chain links TRBV11-2 with TRBJ2-7, with TRBD1 as a possible D gene (5 bases). In germline, CDR1 is SGHAT, CDR2 FQNNGV. The V and J ends lost 7 bases and 6 bases respectively, with 22 bases between them. This CDR3 is built from 15 residues. CDR3 loop: CASTQRVQGWVEQYF. Here the CDR3 DNA reads TGTGCCAGCACCCAAAGGGTCCAGGGATGGGTCGAGCAGTACTTC.

This clone occurred once. The CDR3 DNA follows: TGTGCCAGCAGCTTAGGTCTAGCGGGAAGCACAGATACGCAGTATTTT. As protein: CASSLGLAGSTDTQYF. The chain carries TRBV5-6 and TRBJ2-3; 9 nucleotides match TRBD2. Germline V gene sequence: CDR1 SGHDT, CDR2 YYEEEE. CDR3 size: 16 residues. Trimming at V came to 2 bases and at J to 0 bases, leaving 4 bases not matched to a gene. Full variable domain (rest looked up from reference TRBV5-6 and TRBJ2-3): DAGVTQSPTHLIKTRGQQVTLRCSPKSGHDTVSWYQQALGQGPQFIFQYYEEEERQRGNFPDRFSGHQFPNYSSELNVNALLLGDSALYLCASSLGLAGSTDTQYFGPGTRLTVL.

The V call is TRBV5-4, the J call TRBJ1-2; D is undetermined. Germline values: CDR1 SGHNT, CDR2 YYREEE (reference sequence). The CDR3 sequence is 14 residues long. V shed 4 bases and J shed 6 bases, with 16 bases lying between them. Here the CDR3 reads CASSHFAADDGYTF. The CDR3 region has the DNA TGTGCCAGCAGCCACTTTGCGGCAGACGATGGCTACACCTTC.

J is TRBJ2-4 and V is TRBV6-4, with D perhaps matching TRBD2 (6 bases). CDR1 is MRHNA, CDR2 SNTAGT, per germline. CDR3 size: 16 residues. Trimming removed 5 bases at V and 7 bases at J, with 21 bases between. For the CDR3, the DNA is TGTGCCAGCAGTCTGGAGGGGAGGCCCCCAATGAACATTCAGTACTTC. Translated: CASSLEGRPPMNIQYF.

The rearrangement joins TRBV30 to TRBJ1-3, with D possibly TRBD1 on 5 matching bases. The CDR3 loop spans 13 amino acids. Looked up from germline, CDR1 is GTSNPN and CDR2 is SVGIG (reference sequence). Trimming took 0 bases from V and 6 from J, leaving 9 bases between them. The CDR3 spells CAWSVRRANTIYF. Here the CDR3 DNA reads TGTGCCTGGAGTGTACGCAGGGCAAACACCATATATTTT.

The chain is built from TRBV7-9 and TRBJ2-5; TRBD1 matches at 7 bases. Gene TRBJ2-7 matches the end of the DNA better, so the J call may be wrong. The germline V gene encodes CDR1 SEHNR and CDR2 FQNEAQ (reference sequence). The CDR3 has 14 residues. The CDR3 sequence is CASSPRTGSYEQYF. The CDR3 region has the DNA TGTGCCAGCAGCCCGCGGACAGGTTCCTACGAGCAGTACTTC.

This clone was seen only once. V is TRBV5-4 and J is TRBJ1-4, with TRBD1 identical over 9 bases. The CDR3 runs 17 residues. Germline V gene data show CDR1 as SGHNT and CDR2 as YYREEE (reference sequence). J gave up 3 bases and V 3 bases, and 9 bases lay outside the gene matches. The CDR3 spells CASSSHRGRMSNEKLFF. In DNA form, the CDR3 reads TGTGCCAGCAGCTCGCACAGGGGGCGCATGTCTAATGAAAAACTGTTTTTT.

The chain has TRBV30 and TRBJ1-1, with 10 bases identical to TRBD1. From germline, CDR1 is GTSNPN and CDR2 SVGIG (reference sequence). CDR3 length: 14 amino acids. V gave up 4 bases and J gave up 4 bases; unmatched junction bases: 6. In nucleotides, the CDR3 is TGTGCCTGGAATCGGACAGGGGGTAGCACTGAAGCTTTCTTT. As protein: CAWNRTGGSTEAFF.

This chain connects TRBV9 to TRBJ2-1; 11 bases agree with TRBD2. CDR3 size: 16 residues. V shed 1 base, J shed 5 bases, and the junction held 5 bases outside the gene matches. CDR1 and CDR2 (germline): SGDLS, YYNGEE. The CDR3 DNA is TGTGCCAGCAGCGTACAGGTGACTAGCGGGAACAATGAGCAGTTCTTC. Residues: CASSVQVTSGNNEQFF.

This clone was detected a few times. The rearrangement links TRBV27 to TRBJ1-1; 7 bases fit TRBD1. In germline, CDR1 is MNHEY, CDR2 SMNVEV (reference sequence). With 5 bases clipped from V and 0 bases from J, the junction kept 6 bases outside the gene matches. The CDR3 is 15 residues long. The CDR3 nucleotides read TGTGCCAGCAGTGAGACAGGGCGGGTGAACACTGAAGCTTTCTTT. It translates to CASSETGRVNTEAFF.

This chain connects TRBV6-5 to TRBJ2-7; D might be TRBD1 (5 bases). This CDR3 comprises 15 residues. Germline CDR1 reads MNHEY; CDR2 reads SVGAGI. V gave up 0 bases and J gave up 1 base, with 10 bases separating them. CDR3 coding DNA: TGTGCCAGCAGTTACTCTTTAGACAGTTCCTACGAGCAGTACTTC. Translated, it gives CASSYSLDSSYEQYF.